The rows below give T cell receptor beta chains drawn from one sample of a study of T cells in Graves' hyperthyroidism and ophthalmopathy. TCRdb recomputed calls from the multiplex PCR reads with MiXCR, one row per CDR3 protein. The sample lists 700,000 or so distinct CDR3 sequences; around 15% were seen once. Sequenced material: blood. The source is a man aged 18 to 29 with Graves' hyperthyroidism. CDR3s include the opening cysteine and the closing phenylalanine or tryptophan. D genes are given only for firm matches. The size of a clone is reported for some rows only, either as once, few or many, or as a class for expanded clones.

>NA|TRBV5-8|TRBD2|TRBJ2-3
CASIRGVGTDTQYF
TGTGCCAGCATCCGGGGGGTTGGTACAGATACGCAGTATTTT
>many|TRBV7-9|NA|TRBJ2-7
CASSLVGRSYEQYF
TGTGCCAGCAGCTTAGTAGGGAGGAGCTACGAGCAGTACTTC
>NA|TRBV7-9|NA|TRBJ1-5
CASSKHGGPPGEQPQHF
TGTGCCAGCAGCAAACACGGGGGGCCGCCAGGAGAGCAGCCCCAGCATTTT
>NA|TRBV5-1|NA|TRBJ1-2
CASSLVAGKEHGYTF
TGCGCCAGCAGCTTGGTGGCAGGGAAGGAGCATGGCTACACCTTC
>many|TRBV7-2|TRBD1|TRBJ2-3
CASSQVGTGIADTQYF
TGTGCCAGCAGCCAAGTAGGGACAGGGATTGCAGATACGCAGTATTTT
>many|TRBV2|NA|TRBJ2-5
CASNGDGGQETQYF
TGTGCCAGCAACGGGGACGGAGGGCAAGAGACCCAGTACTTC
>NA|TRBV24-1|NA|TRBJ2-1
CATSDRHTGFNEQFF
TGTGCCACCAGTGATCGCCACACAGGGTTCAATGAGCAGTTCTTC
>NA|TRBV29-1|NA|TRBJ1-2
CSVNGGYGYTF
TGCAGCGTTAACGGGGGCTATGGCTACACCTTC
>many|TRBV2|NA|TRBJ1-1
CASSVGQPEAFF
TGTGCCAGCAGTGTGGGACAACCCGAAGCTTTCTTT
>NA|TRBV11-2|TRBD1|TRBJ1-5
CASTSLRQGREYQPQHF
TGTGCCAGCACCTCCCTTAGACAGGGAAGAGAATATCAGCCCCAGCATTTT
>many|TRBV6-1|NA|TRBJ2-7
CASSATAYEQYF
TGTGCCAGCAGCGCCACAGCTTACGAGCAGTACTTC
>NA|TRBV4-1|NA|TRBJ2-1
CASSPRAGPNDEQFF
TGCGCCAGCAGCCCTCGCGCGGGGCCCAACGATGAGCAGTTCTTC
>NA|TRBV12-5|NA|TRBJ2-2
CASGRAQNTGELFF
TGTGCTAGTGGGCGGGCCCAGAACACCGGGGAGCTGTTTTTT
>NA|TRBV28|NA|TRBJ1-5
CASSRGWHQPQHF
TGTGCCAGCAGTCGAGGGTGGCATCAGCCCCAGCATTTT
>NA|TRBV20-1|TRBD2|TRBJ2-7
CSAIPLGRVYEQYF
TGCAGTGCTATTCCCCTCGGGAGGGTCTACGAGCAGTACTTC
>NA|TRBV29-1|NA|TRBJ2-1
CSVPTGSASSYNEQFF
TGCAGCGTCCCGACTGGAAGCGCTAGCTCCTACAATGAGCAGTTCTTC
>NA|TRBV5-1|NA|TRBJ2-7
CASSLVGGGEQYF
TGCGCCAGCAGCTTGGTGGGGGGAGGCGAGCAGTACTTC
>few|TRBV14|NA|TRBJ2-6
CASRQLGGPGANVLTF
TGTGCCAGCAGGCAATTAGGGGGACCTGGGGCCAACGTCCTGACTTTC
>NA|TRBV7-2|TRBD1|TRBJ1-2
CASSFRQGGGYTF
TGTGCCAGCAGCTTTCGACAGGGAGGCGGCTACACCTTC
>NA|TRBV6-4|NA|TRBJ2-5
CASTIQLRPQETQYF
TGTGCCAGTACCATTCAACTCCGCCCCCAAGAGACCCAGTACTTC
>NA|TRBV24-1|NA|TRBJ2-2
CATSDLGGPNTGELFF
TGTGCCACCAGTGATTTGGGGGGCCCGAACACCGGGGAGCTGTTTTTT
>many|TRBV2|NA|TRBJ1-3
CASRQGGGNTIYF
TGTGCCAGCAGACAGGGTGGTGGAAACACCATATATTTT
>many|TRBV12-3/TRBV12-4|NA|TRBJ1-4
CASSLVRNEKLFF
TGTGCCAGCAGTTTAGTACGGAATGAAAAACTGTTTTTT
>NA|TRBV7-3|NA|TRBJ2-2
CASSLTVFPGELFF
TGTGCCAGCAGCTTAACGGTTTTCCCCGGGGAGCTGTTTTTT
>few|TRBV6-2/TRBV6-3|NA|TRBJ1-5
CASSYQGPQHF
TGTGCCAGCAGTTACCAGGGGCCCCAGCATTTT
>NA|TRBV29-1|TRBD1|TRBJ2-1
CSVLTGTPYNEQFF
TGCAGCGTTTTGACAGGGACCCCGTACAATGAGCAGTTCTTC
>many|TRBV3-1|NA|TRBJ2-1
CASSQDPRLGPQFF
TGTGCCAGCAGCCAAGATCCGCGGCTGGGTCCCCAGTTCTTC
>NA|TRBV6-6|TRBD1|TRBJ2-7
CASSTTGGIGYEQYF
TGTGCCAGCAGTACTACAGGGGGAATTGGTTACGAGCAGTACTTC
>NA|TRBV6-1|NA|TRBJ2-5
CASSEFRQEGETQYF
TGTGCCAGCAGTGAATTTCGACAGGAGGGCGAGACCCAGTACTTC